This T cell receptor beta chain was identified during a study of Ad26.COV2.S vaccination and SARS-CoV-2 variants. Treatment here: 15 to 20 received Ad26.COV2.S at low or high dose, single or two shots; about 5 received placebo; per-sample allocation not given. The study sampled participants on day 63 after the first vaccine or placebo injection. Produced via immunoSEQ multiplex PCR; TCRdb's table is partial and in-frame only. The table records some 520,000 clones, about 83% of them present only once. The CDR3 is made up of 12 amino acids. Germline V CDR1 and CDR2: MNHEY, SMNVEV (reference sequence). The V end lost 0 bases, the J end lost 4 bases, and 4 bases lay between the germline ends.

This TCR was sampled from a person aged 18-65 years who received the Ad26.COV2.S COVID-19 vaccine or a placebo. The sequencing here drew on peripheral blood, taken in a trial of Ad26.COV2.S vaccine versus placebo. This rearrangement joins TRBV27 to TRBJ2-7; D gene ambiguous. CDR3 sequence reads: CASSLSQYEQYF. DNA for the CDR3: TGTGCCAGCAGTTTATCCCAGTACGAGCAGTACTTC.